These T cell receptor beta chains were read from a single sample in a study of intratumoral heterogeneity in liver cancer. Using immunoSEQ multiplex PCR, the repertoire was profiled, and TCRdb retains in-frame clones only, with some absent. This sample has about 3,600 clones, with about half found just once. The sequencing here drew on tumor tissue, taken before any cancer treatment. The receptors were gathered from a man in his 70s with hepatocellular carcinoma. CDR3s include the opening cysteine and the closing phenylalanine or tryptophan. The D gene is left open where the match is weak. Only part of the rows carry a size: once, few, many, or a class if the clone is expanded.

V: TRBV5-1
D: .
size: .
J: TRBJ1-2
DNA: TGCGCCAGCAGCGAACAGGGCAGCTATGGCTACACCTTC
CDR3: CASSEQGSYGYTF

V: TRBV7-3
D: TRBD1
size: .
J: TRBJ1-2
DNA: TGTGCCAGCAGCTCACAACAGGGGGTCTATGGCTACACCTTC
CDR3: CASSSQQGVYGYTF

V: TRBV2
D: TRBD1
size: few
J: TRBJ1-6
DNA: TGTGCCAGTCCGACAGGGGATAATTCACCCCTCCACTTT
CDR3: CASPTGDNSPLHF

V: TRBV3-1/TRBV3-2
D: .
size: .
J: TRBJ1-2
DNA: TGTGCCAGCAGCCCCCACGGGGGAAGTAACTATGGCTACACCTTC
CDR3: CASSPHGGSNYGYTF

V: TRBV30
D: .
size: few
J: TRBJ2-3
DNA: TGTGCCTGGACCCCCCCGGGGAAATCAGGGGATACGCAGTATTTT
CDR3: CAWTPPGKSGDTQYF

V: TRBV5-4
D: .
size: few
J: TRBJ2-6
DNA: TGTGCCAGCAGCTCCCTCAGCTCTGGGGCCAACGTCCTGACTTTC
CDR3: CASSSLSSGANVLTF

V: TRBV6-5
D: .
size: .
J: TRBJ1-5
DNA: TGTGCCAGCAGTTACGCGCCAGATCGGGGGCCCCAGCATTTT
CDR3: CASSYAPDRGPQHF

V: TRBV30
D: .
size: .
J: TRBJ2-3
DNA: TGTGCCTGGAGTGTACCGGCCGGGGGGCGCTTCACAGATACGCAGTATTTT
CDR3: CAWSVPAGGRFTDTQYF

V: TRBV3-1/TRBV3-2
D: .
size: medium-sized
J: TRBJ2-5
DNA: TGTGCCAGCAGTCTGGGAGGGGGGTTAAAAGAGACCCAGTACTTC
CDR3: CASSLGGGLKETQYF

V: TRBV5-4
D: .
size: .
J: TRBJ2-3
DNA: TGTGCCAGCAGCTTGGCGGGGACTGGGTCGGATACGCAGTATTTT
CDR3: CASSLAGTGSDTQYF

V: TRBV29-1
D: .
size: few
J: TRBJ2-3
DNA: TGCAGCGTTAAGGTGGTTACGGAGCAGTATTTT
CDR3: CSVKVVTEQYF

V: TRBV15
D: .
size: .
J: TRBJ1-1
DNA: TGTGCCACCAGGGCCATGGGAGCCGCTGAAGCTTTCTTT
CDR3: CATRAMGAAEAFF

V: TRBV10-3
D: TRBD2
size: medium-sized
J: TRBJ2-1
DNA: TGTGCCATCAGTGAGTCCGGGACTACCAATGAGCAGTTCTTC
CDR3: CAISESGTTNEQFF

V: TRBV28
D: .
size: medium-sized
J: TRBJ1-3
DNA: TGTGCCAGCACCACCCCCATAGGGCTGAGCTCTGGAAACACCATATATTTT
CDR3: CASTTPIGLSSGNTIYF

V: TRBV2
D: .
size: .
J: TRBJ1-2
DNA: TGTGCCAGTCGAACAGGGTTAGGCTACACCTTC
CDR3: CASRTGLGYTF

V: TRBV2
D: .
size: .
J: TRBJ1-1
DNA: TGTGCCAGCATTCGGATTGGTGAAGCTTTCTTT
CDR3: CASIRIGEAFF

V: TRBV14
D: .
size: medium-sized
J: TRBJ2-5
DNA: TGTGCCAGCAGCCCGTTCACGGGACTCCAAGAGACCCAGTACTTC
CDR3: CASSPFTGLQETQYF

V: TRBV2
D: .
size: .
J: TRBJ1-4
DNA: TGTGCCAGCAGTCCTTCTAGGGAGAGGGGAAAACTGTTTTTT
CDR3: CASSPSRERGKLFF

V: TRBV7-2
D: .
size: few
J: TRBJ2-1
DNA: TGTGCCAGCAGCTTCCCGCAACAGGGGAGGGACAATGAGCAGTTCTTC
CDR3: CASSFPQQGRDNEQFF

V: TRBV11-3
D: TRBD2
size: once
J: TRBJ2-2
DNA: TGTGCCAGCAGCCCCCGACTAGCGGGGGGGCTTGGCACCGGGGAGCTGTTTTTT
CDR3: CASSPRLAGGLGTGELFF

V: TRBV5-4
D: .
size: few
J: TRBJ1-4
DNA: TGTGCCAGCAGCTTGCGTGGTTTTGAAAAACTGTTTTTT
CDR3: CASSLRGFEKLFF

V: TRBV28
D: .
size: .
J: TRBJ2-3
DNA: TGTGCCAGCGGCCGTGGGACTCACCAAGATACGCAGTATTTT
CDR3: CASGRGTHQDTQYF

V: TRBV7-2
D: TRBD1
size: few
J: TRBJ2-5
DNA: TGTGCCAGCAGCCCTGGACAGGGCCAAGAGACCCAGTACTTC
CDR3: CASSPGQGQETQYF

V: TRBV5-1
D: .
size: .
J: TRBJ2-5
DNA: TGCGCCAGTGGTACCGGGACCGCCCAAGAGACCCAGTACTTC
CDR3: CASGTGTAQETQYF

V: TRBV7-2
D: TRBD2
size: few
J: TRBJ2-3
DNA: TGTGCCAGCAGCTTGGCGGGGGGGCGTGGCACAGATACGCAGTATTTT
CDR3: CASSLAGGRGTDTQYF

V: TRBV30
D: TRBD1
size: once
J: TRBJ2-7
DNA: TGTGCCTGGACCCCCCTCCGGGACAGCTTCACCTACGAGCAGTACTTC
CDR3: CAWTPLRDSFTYEQYF

V: TRBV18
D: TRBD1
size: .
J: TRBJ2-7
DNA: TGTGCCAGCTCACCCCGAGTGGGGACAGCCTACGAGCAGTACTTC
CDR3: CASSPRVGTAYEQYF

V: TRBV7-2
D: .
size: .
J: TRBJ1-4
DNA: TGTGCCAGCAGCTTAGCGGCAGGGTGGGAGGAAAAACTGTTTTTT
CDR3: CASSLAAGWEEKLFF

V: TRBV30
D: .
size: .
J: TRBJ2-5
DNA: TGTGCCTGGAGTGGAGTTACCGAGACCCAGTACTTC
CDR3: CAWSGVTETQYF

V: TRBV6-2/TRBV6-3
D: TRBD1
size: medium-sized
J: TRBJ1-1
DNA: TGTGCCAGCAGTTACGGGACAGGGGGCAACACTGAAGCTTTCTTT
CDR3: CASSYGTGGNTEAFF

V: TRBV5-1
D: TRBD1
size: .
J: TRBJ1-2
DNA: TGCGCCAGCAGCTTGGACCCCGGGACAGCCTATGGCTACACCTTC
CDR3: CASSLDPGTAYGYTF

V: TRBV7-9
D: .
size: once
J: TRBJ1-1
DNA: TGTGCCAGCAGCTTCAGGGGCTCAAACACTGAAGCTTTCTTT
CDR3: CASSFRGSNTEAFF

V: TRBV2
D: .
size: .
J: TRBJ2-2
DNA: TGTGCCAGCATAAGGTCGGGGGTCGACACCGGGGAGCTGTTTTTT
CDR3: CASIRSGVDTGELFF

V: TRBV7-2
D: .
size: few
J: TRBJ2-7
DNA: TGTGCCAGCAGCGCCCCGGGCAGGTCCTACGAGCAGTACTTC
CDR3: CASSAPGRSYEQYF

V: TRBV18
D: .
size: few
J: TRBJ1-1
DNA: TGTGCCAGCTCACCATTTACCAGGGGCAAGAACACTGAAGCTTTCTTT
CDR3: CASSPFTRGKNTEAFF

V: TRBV5-1
D: TRBD1
size: .
J: TRBJ1-1
DNA: TGCGCCAGCACCTTTACGACAGGGGGCAACACTGAAGCTTTCTTT
CDR3: CASTFTTGGNTEAFF

V: TRBV7-8
D: .
size: .
J: TRBJ2-7
DNA: TGTGCCAGCAGCCGCGGGACCTCCTACGAGCAGTACTTC
CDR3: CASSRGTSYEQYF

V: TRBV9
D: TRBD1
size: .
J: TRBJ1-6
DNA: TGTGCCAGCAGCGTTACAGGGGGCGAATCACCCCTCCACTTT
CDR3: CASSVTGGESPLHF

V: TRBV4-1
D: .
size: .
J: TRBJ2-2
DNA: TGCGCCAGCAGCCCGTATCATGGCTTGGGAACCACCGGGGAGCTGTTTTTT
CDR3: CASSPYHGLGTTGELFF

V: TRBV6-1
D: .
size: .
J: TRBJ1-4
DNA: TGTGCCAGCAGTTGGCCTGGGACTAATGAAAAACTGTTTTTT
CDR3: CASSWPGTNEKLFF

V: TRBV7-2
D: TRBD2
size: .
J: TRBJ2-2
DNA: TGTGCCAGCAGGCTTGCCCGCGGGGGTGCGGGCACCGGGGAGCTGTTTTTT
CDR3: CASRLARGGAGTGELFF

V: TRBV5-1
D: TRBD2
size: .
J: TRBJ2-1
DNA: TGCGCCAGCAGCTTGACGGGGGGATACAATGAGCAGTTCTTC
CDR3: CASSLTGGYNEQFF

V: TRBV7-9
D: .
size: few
J: TRBJ1-1
DNA: TGTGCCAGCAGCTTAGTTGGGGTCCCGAACACTGAAGCTTTCTTT
CDR3: CASSLVGVPNTEAFF

V: TRBV19
D: .
size: .
J: TRBJ2-2
DNA: TGTGCCAGTACCGCCGGCAGGGTACGCGCCGGGGAGCTGTTTTTT
CDR3: CASTAGRVRAGELFF

V: TRBV9
D: .
size: .
J: TRBJ2-6
DNA: TGTGCCAGCAGAAGAATGTACAGTCGGGCCAACGTCCTGACTTTC
CDR3: CASRRMYSRANVLTF